Listed here is a single T cell receptor (beta chain). The data are from a study of spatial heterogeneity in lung cancer. Background on the study: Compared with alpha-chain sequences, beta-chain sequences were consistently detected in greater numbers. Every unique TCR and UMI combination, on average, appeared more than ten times in raw reads.

TCRdb re-derived calls from the 5' RACE reads in MiXCR, one entry per CDR3 protein. Among approximately 44,000 distinct CDR3 sequences, 12% were seen once, and the ten largest hold around 42%. Time point specified: sample taken at primary tumor resection. Sequencing of whole RNA from tumor, nontumor lung or frozen PBMC involved no sorting. The cohort: over 65 early-stage, untreated non-small cell lung cancer patients. Sequences were derived from PBMCs, sampled at surgery. The sequence was collected from a female donor with early-stage non-small cell lung cancer.

The CDR3 region has the DNA TGCAGTGCTAGAGATAAGGGTAACACCGGGGAGCTGTTTTTT. The encoded protein is CSARDKGNTGELFF. The V and J genes are TRBV20-1 and TRBJ2-2; no clear D. V shed 0 bases and J shed 2 bases, with 7 bases lying between them. This CDR3 is built from 14 residues. Germline V lookup: CDR1 DFQATT, CDR2 SNEGSKA (reference sequence).